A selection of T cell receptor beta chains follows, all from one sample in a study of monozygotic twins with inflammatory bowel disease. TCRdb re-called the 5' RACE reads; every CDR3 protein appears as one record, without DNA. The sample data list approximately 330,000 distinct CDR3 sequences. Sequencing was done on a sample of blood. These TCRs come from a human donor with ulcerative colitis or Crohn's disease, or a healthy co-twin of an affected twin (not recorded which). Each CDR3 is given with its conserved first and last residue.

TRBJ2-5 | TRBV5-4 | CASHYSPGETQYF
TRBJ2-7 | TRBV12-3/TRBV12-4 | CASAGFVSYEQYF
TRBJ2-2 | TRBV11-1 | CASSPEGLAGYANTGELFF
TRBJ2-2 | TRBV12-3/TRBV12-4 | CASSLGSRANTGELFF
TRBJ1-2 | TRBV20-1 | CSASRDGPSSF
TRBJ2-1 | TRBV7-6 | CASSLDSQAYSYNEQFF
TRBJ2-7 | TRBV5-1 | CASSFGTSGTYEQYF
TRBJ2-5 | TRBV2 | CANKGEGETQYF
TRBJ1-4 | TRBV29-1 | CSVVDRDEKLFF
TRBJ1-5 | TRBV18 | CASSPSGARDQPQHF
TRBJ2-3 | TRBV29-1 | CSVVFTAGRGDTQYF
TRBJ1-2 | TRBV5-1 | CASSSDGTGGFGYTF
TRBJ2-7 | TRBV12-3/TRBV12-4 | CASSRRQVWKSYEQYF
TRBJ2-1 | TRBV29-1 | CSVEGSTSGAYNEQFF
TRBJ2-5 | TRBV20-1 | CSAQGRIPQETQYF
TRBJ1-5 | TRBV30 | CAWSPDRDQPQHF
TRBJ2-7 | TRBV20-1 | CSARDDRSINEQYF
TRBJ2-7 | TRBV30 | CAWEGLREGGEQYF
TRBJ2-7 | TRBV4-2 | CASSQVYGGSYEQYF
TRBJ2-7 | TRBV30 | CAWSVRAGGSYEQYF
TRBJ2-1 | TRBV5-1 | CASKLAGDNEQFF
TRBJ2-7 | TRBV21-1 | CASSKAGGNGDYEQYF
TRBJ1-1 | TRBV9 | CASMGENTEAFF
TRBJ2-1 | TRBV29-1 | CSGKGQVNNEQFF
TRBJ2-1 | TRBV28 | CASSFLASSSYNEQFF
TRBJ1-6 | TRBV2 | CASREPTAGNSPLHF
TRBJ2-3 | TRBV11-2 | CASSGDFSTDTQYF
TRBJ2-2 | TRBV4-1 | CASSQDFAGPSAPLTGELFF
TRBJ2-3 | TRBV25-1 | CASSEGGRDTQYF
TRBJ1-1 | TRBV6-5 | CASSFKAGTEAFF
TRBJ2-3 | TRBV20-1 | CSARDPGGHTDTQYF
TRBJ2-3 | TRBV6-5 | CASEDRGADTQYF
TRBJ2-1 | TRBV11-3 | CASSWDRRYNEQFF
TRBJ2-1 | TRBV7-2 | CASSLRLVNEQFF
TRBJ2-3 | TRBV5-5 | CASSLVTQGGDTQYF
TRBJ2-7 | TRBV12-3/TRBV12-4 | CASRARAHEQYF
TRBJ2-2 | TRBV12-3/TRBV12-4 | CATTAGGGELFF
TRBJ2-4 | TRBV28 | CASSHHRGGAKNIQYF
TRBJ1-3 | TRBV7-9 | CASSLTDSGNTIYF
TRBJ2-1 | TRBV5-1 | CASSGRDIQTPHNEQFF
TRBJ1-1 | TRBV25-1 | CASSVTGVVNTEAFF
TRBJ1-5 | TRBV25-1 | CASSAAGTGIIGNQPQHF
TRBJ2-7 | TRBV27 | CASSLSERGRVQYF
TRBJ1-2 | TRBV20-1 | CSAREGQGGVYGYTF
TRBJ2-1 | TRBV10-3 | CAISGGGAYNEQFF
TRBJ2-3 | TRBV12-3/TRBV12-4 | CASSNQLAGDHADTQYF
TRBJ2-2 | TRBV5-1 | CASKIRTGNDGELFF
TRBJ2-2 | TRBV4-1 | CASSPGQNTGELFF
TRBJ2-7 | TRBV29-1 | CSVVSRGGRTNEQYF
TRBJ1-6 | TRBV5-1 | CASSSTGDNSPLHF
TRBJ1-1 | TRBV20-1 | CSARFSELFTEAFF
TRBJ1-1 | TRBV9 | CASSEGDGTPKAFF